A single sample is the source of the 27 T cell receptor beta chains below, sequenced in a study of blood T cell repertoires in COVID-19. Using immunoSEQ multiplex PCR, the repertoire was profiled, and TCRdb retains in-frame clones only, with some absent. The table records about 48,000 clones, 65% to 90% of them present only once. Sequencing was done on a sample of peripheral blood. The receptors derive from a woman older than 75 with COVID-19, enrolled during active disease.

The table lists this clone with a count of one. This sequence joins TRBV6-1 and TRBJ2-2; D unclear. Trimming removed 2 bases from V and 6 bases from J, with 7 bases in between. This CDR3 contains 13 residues. Per germline, CDR1 MNHNS and CDR2 SASEGT. CDR3 loop: CASSEFMSGELFF. The CDR3 DNA sequence: TGTGCCAGCAGTGAATTTATGTCCGGGGAGCTGTTTTTT.

This chain joins TRBV3-1 (or the pseudogene TRBV3-2) and TRBJ2-7; 9 nucleotides agree with TRBD1. CDR3 size: 15 residues. With 4 bases clipped from V and 2 bases from J, the junction kept 6 bases outside the gene matches. Per the germline V gene, CDR1 is LGHDT and CDR2 is YNNKEL (reference sequence). CDR3 DNA: TGTGCCAGCAGCCCCTACGGACAGGGGCCCTACGAGCAGTACTTC. The encoded protein is CASSPYGQGPYEQYF.

The chain links TRBV5-1 to TRBJ1-6; no clear D gene. This CDR3 spans 15 amino acids. Trimming stripped 7 bases from V and 0 bases from J, with 11 bases between. CDR1 is SGHRS and CDR2 is YFSETQ in the germline V gene. CDR3 sequence: CASATADSYNSPLHF. For the CDR3, the DNA is TGCGCCAGCGCTACTGCCGACTCCTATAATTCACCCCTCCACTTT.

The genes are TRBV2 and TRBJ2-4, with TRBD1 as a possible D gene (5 bases). V lost 5 bases and J lost 2, with 13 bases in between. The germline V gene has CDR1 SNHLY and CDR2 FYNNEI. The CDR3 covers 15 residues. The CDR3 DNA sequence: TGTGCCAGCAGTACGGACATCCTCTCCAAAAACATTCAGTACTTC. This codes for CASSTDILSKNIQYF.

This chain uses TRBV5-5 with TRBJ1-2, with D perhaps matching TRBD1 (6 bases). V was cut by 2 bases and J by 9 bases, with 23 bases left in between. This CDR3 contains 16 residues. Germline V gene lookup returns CDR1 SGHKS and CDR2 YYEKEE (reference sequence). The DNA of the CDR3 is TGTGCCAGCAGCTTTATTCAGGGGATGGGTCAAAGCCGCTACACCTTC. This encodes CASSFIQGMGQSRYTF.

The chain links TRBV19 to TRBJ1-6; 9 bases are a match to TRBD1. This CDR3 is 14 amino acids long. The junction had 6 bases not matched to a gene; V was cut back by 7 bases and J by 8 bases. Germline CDR1 reads LNHDA; CDR2 reads SQIVND (reference sequence). The CDR3 spells CASKVDRGDSPLHF. The CDR3 coding sequence is TGTGCCAGTAAGGTTGACAGGGGGGATTCACCCCTCCACTTT.

This clone was found once. J is TRBJ1-4 and V is TRBV25-1; D is unresolved. CDR1 MGHDK and CDR2 SYGVNS come from the germline V gene. CDR3 length: 13 amino acids. V was shortened by 6 bases and J by 7 bases, with 12 bases between the two germline ends. The CDR3 loop is CASRDSGSEKLFF. For the CDR3, the DNA is TGTGCCAGCAGGGACTCGGGGAGTGAAAAACTGTTTTTT.

J is TRBJ1-6 and V is TRBV14; TRBD1 agrees at 8 bases. The J segment lost 7 bases and the V segment lost 5 bases, leaving 1 base of the junction unmatched. The CDR3 has 13 residues. CDR1 is SGHDN and CDR2 is FVKESK in the germline V gene. This CDR3 is CASSRQGNSPLHF. DNA of the CDR3: TGTGCCAGCAGCAGACAGGGGAATTCACCCCTCCACTTT.

This chain joins TRBV11-2 and TRBJ2-2; TRBD2 aligns across 13 bases. CDR3 length: 20 residues. Germline lookup yields CDR1 SGHAT and CDR2 FQNNGV. The V gene end was trimmed by 0 bases and the J gene end by 4 bases; junction bases not matched to a gene: 11. The CDR3 DNA follows: TGTGCCAGCAGCTTAGAACCTAGGACTAGCGGGAGTATGGGCACCGGGGAGCTGTTTTTT. It translates to CASSLEPRTSGSMGTGELFF.

The chain carries TRBV6-4 and TRBJ2-7; TRBD2 matches at 8 bases. The CDR3 runs to 14 residues. From germline, CDR1 is MRHNA and CDR2 SNTAGT. Losses at the gene ends were 4 bases for V and 6 bases for J; bases not matched to a gene: 8. CDR3 coding DNA: TGTGCCAGCAGTGCCTTGGCGGGGGGTGGCGAGCAGTACTTC. Encoded protein: CASSALAGGGEQYF.

For the CDR3, the DNA is TGTGCCAGCAGCTTACAGGGGTATGGCTACACCTTC. Translating it yields CASSLQGYGYTF. This chain connects TRBV11-2 to TRBJ1-2, with D perhaps TRBD1 (6 bases). The ends were cut back, 2 bases at V and 5 bases at J, with 6 bases in the middle. This CDR3 spans 12 amino acids. Germline CDR1 is SGHAT and CDR2 is FQNNGV.

This rearrangement joins TRBV5-5 to TRBJ2-1, with a tentative D call TRBD2 (5 bases). Trimming left V 4 bases short and J 0 bases short, with 14 bases between. The CDR3 length is 16 residues. Germline lookup yields CDR1 SGHKS and CDR2 YYEKEE (reference sequence). The CDR3: CASSRVERFSYNEQFF. The DNA of the CDR3 is TGTGCCAGCAGCCGGGTAGAGCGGTTCTCCTACAATGAGCAGTTCTTC.

The chain joins TRBV5-4 to TRBJ2-7, with 7 positions matching TRBD1. The germline CDR1 and CDR2 sequences are SGHNT and YYREEE (reference sequence). The CDR3 extends over 14 amino acids. V lost 4 bases and J lost 6; bases outside the gene matches: 10. In nucleotides, the CDR3 is TGTGCCAGCAGCACCCGACAGGGAACGGGCGAGCAGTACTTC. Amino acids: CASSTRQGTGEQYF.

This rearrangement joins TRBV7-9 to TRBJ2-5; a weak D match, TRBD1 (6 bases). CDR1 is SEHNR and CDR2 is FQNEAQ in the germline V gene (reference sequence). V dropped 5 bases and J dropped 3 bases, with 16 bases sitting between them. The length of the CDR3 is 15 residues. The CDR3 coding sequence is TGTGCCAGCAGCCCCGTGCAGCCAGGGGAAGAGACCCAGTACTTC. Its protein product is CASSPVQPGEETQYF.

The chain links TRBV28 to TRBJ1-1, with TRBD1 matching 9 bases. Germline CDR1 reads MDHEN; CDR2 reads SYDVKM. This CDR3 is built from 15 residues. The J segment lost 5 bases and the V segment lost 7 bases, leaving 11 bases of the junction unmatched. The CDR3 nucleotides are TGTGCCAGCAACACCATTGGACAGGGGAGGACTGAAGCTTTCTTT. Encoded protein: CASNTIGQGRTEAFF. Looking up the rest from reference TRBV28 and TRBJ1-1 gives the full variable domain: DVKVTQSSRYLVKRTGEKVFLECVQDMDHENMFWYRQDPGLGLRLIYFSYDVKMKEKGDIPEGYSVSREKKERFSLILESASTNQTSMYLCASNTIGQGRTEAFFGQGTRLTVV.

The chain combines TRBV5-1 with TRBJ2-1; TRBD2 matches at 9 bases. The CDR3 contains 14 residues. V lost 6 bases to trimming and J lost 3 bases; unmatched junction nucleotides: 4. Germline V CDR1 and CDR2: SGHRS, YFSETQ. CDR3 in amino acids: CASTSGVIYNEQFF. Written as DNA, the CDR3 is TGCGCCAGCACTAGCGGGGTGATCTACAATGAGCAGTTCTTC.

The sample holds one count of this clone. This CDR3 is CASSRGERVTGELFF. CDR3 in DNA: TGTGCCAGCAGCAGGGGTGAAAGGGTCACCGGGGAGCTGTTTTTT. The V gene is TRBV5-4, the J gene TRBJ2-2; D possibly corresponds to TRBD1 (5 bases). The CDR3 is made up of 15 amino acids. The germline gives CDR1 SGHNT, CDR2 YYREEE (reference sequence). V lost 4 bases to trimming and J lost 4 bases, with 14 bases between them.

This chain joins TRBV18 and TRBJ2-7, with TRBD2 identical over 7 bases. The CDR3 is 14 residues long. Looked up from germline, CDR1 is KGHSH and CDR2 is LQKENI. Trimming took 6 bases from V and 3 from J; bases not matched to a gene: 8. The CDR3 nucleotides are TGTGCCAGCTCCACGCGGGGGAAGGGCTACGAGCAGTACTTC. Protein sequence: CASSTRGKGYEQYF.

The rearrangement joins TRBV7-2 to TRBJ2-1; 12 bases fit TRBD1. The trim removed 1 base at V and 7 bases at J, leaving 11 bases unmatched. Germline assignment: CDR1 SGHTA and CDR2 FQGNSA. The CDR3 is 18 residues long. The CDR3, as DNA: TGTGCCAGCAGCTTAGGGGACAGGGGGCTCTCGCGGGGGAATGAGCAGTTCTTC. This sequence encodes CASSLGDRGLSRGNEQFF.

V usage is TRBV6-2 or TRBV6-3 and J usage is TRBJ1-2; 8 nucleotides agree with TRBD1. J was trimmed by 0 bases and V by 8 bases; bases with no gene match: 17. This CDR3 contains 18 residues. Germline V CDR1 and CDR2: MNHEY, SVGEGT. Written as DNA, the CDR3 is TGTGCCAGCCGCCGGACAGGGCAACACCTCACTCCTAACTATGGCTACACCTTC. Translating gives CASRRTGQHLTPNYGYTF.

The J gene is TRBJ2-2, the V gene TRBV7-3; TRBD2 matches at 15 bases. Unmatched junction bases numbered 2, after V lost 5 bases and J lost 4 bases. CDR1 and CDR2 (germline): SGHTA, FQGTGA. The CDR3 is 16 amino acids. The CDR3 region is CASSGLAGGRTGELFF. In DNA, the CDR3 is TGTGCCAGCAGCGGACTAGCGGGGGGGCGCACCGGGGAGCTGTTTTTT.

This chain links TRBV7-9 with TRBJ2-7, with D possibly being TRBD2 (6 bases). The CDR3 has 16 amino acids. Per germline, CDR1 SEHNR and CDR2 FQNEAQ (reference sequence). Trimming shortened V by 7 bases and J by 6 bases, and 25 bases separated the two germline ends. CDR3 amino acids: CASTKGAAGRYGEQYF. The CDR3 DNA reads as TGTGCCAGCACCAAAGGGGCGGCGGGAAGATATGGCGAGCAGTACTTC.

This clone was counted once. The genes are TRBV19 and TRBJ1-5; 8 nucleotides match TRBD1. V lost 4 bases, J lost 3 bases, and 8 bases stayed unmatched. The germline V gene has CDR1 LNHDA and CDR2 SQIVND (reference sequence). This CDR3 spans 16 amino acids. The CDR3 DNA follows: TGTGCCAGTAGTACAGACAGGGGTCGGGACAATCAGCCCCAGCATTTT. It codes for CASSTDRGRDNQPQHF. Using reference TRBV19 and TRBJ1-5 for the parts outside the CDR3, the full variable domain is DGGITQSPKYLFRKEGQNVTLSCEQNLNHDAMYWYRQDPGQGLRLIYYSQIVNDFQKGDIAEGYSVSREKKESFPLTVTSAQKNPTAFYLCASSTDRGRDNQPQHFGDGTRLSIL.

V usage is TRBV3-1 (or the pseudogene TRBV3-2) and J usage is TRBJ2-5; 9 bases line up with TRBD1. V lost 1 base, J lost 0 bases, and 3 bases stayed unmatched. CDR1 is LGHDT, CDR2 YNNKEL, per germline (reference sequence). The CDR3 totals 16 residues. CDR3 region: CASSQAGTGNQETQYF. CDR3 in DNA: TGTGCCAGCAGCCAAGCCGGGACAGGGAACCAAGAGACCCAGTACTTC.

This chain links TRBV20-1 with TRBJ1-5; D uncertain. The germline V and J ends were trimmed by 3 bases and 4 bases, with 16 bases remaining between them. This CDR3 region has 15 residues. Germline V lookup: CDR1 DFQATT, CDR2 SNEGSKA (reference sequence). Here the CDR3 DNA reads TGCAGTGCTAGTCGGAGCTCTCGCGGGAATCAGCCCCAGCATTTT. Protein sequence: CSASRSSRGNQPQHF.

V is TRBV28 and J is TRBJ1-1; D is perhaps TRBD1 (5 bases). CDR1 is MDHEN, CDR2 SYDVKM, per germline. The CDR3 loop spans 14 amino acids. V was cut by 4 bases and J by 3 bases, with 12 bases left in between. CDR3 in DNA: TGTGCCAGCAGTTCCTTCCAGGGATACACTGAAGCTTTCTTT. Its protein is CASSSFQGYTEAFF. Variable domain in full (rest from reference TRBV28 and TRBJ1-1): DVKVTQSSRYLVKRTGEKVFLECVQDMDHENMFWYRQDPGLGLRLIYFSYDVKMKEKGDIPEGYSVSREKKERFSLILESASTNQTSMYLCASSSFQGYTEAFFGQGTRLTVV.

A few counts support this clone. The V gene is TRBV28, the J gene TRBJ1-1; 9 nucleotides line up with TRBD1. CDR1 and CDR2 from the germline V gene are MDHEN and SYDVKM. The CDR3 is 13 amino acids. Unmatched junction bases numbered 5, after V lost 6 bases and J lost 6 bases. The CDR3 region is CASRGTGQAEAFF. CDR3 coding DNA: TGTGCCAGCAGGGGGACAGGGCAAGCTGAAGCTTTCTTT.